A selection of T cell receptor beta chains follows, all from one sample in a study of blood T cell repertoires in COVID-19. Clones were read by immunoSEQ multiplex PCR, and TCRdb kept only the in-frame ones, dropping some. The sample lists about 220,000 clones; approximately 81% were seen once. The sample comprised peripheral blood. Receptors were obtained from a woman over 75 with acute or convalescent COVID-19. The CDR3 runs from the conserved cysteine through the conserved F or W. Fields, in order: D gene, V gene, J gene, clone size, CDR3 protein, CDR3 DNA. A D gene is named only where the DNA matches it firmly. Size is stated for part of the rows, as once, few or many counts, or as a class when the clone is expanded.

D gene: TRBD1
V gene: TRBV24-1
J gene: TRBJ1-5
clone size: once
CDR3 protein: CATSQTGSSNQPQHF
CDR3 DNA: TGTGCCACCAGTCAGACAGGGAGTAGCAATCAGCCCCAGCATTTT

D gene: -
V gene: TRBV19
J gene: TRBJ1-5
clone size: -
CDR3 protein: CASSTQRNSNQPQHF
CDR3 DNA: TGTGCCAGTAGTACCCAGAGGAATAGCAATCAGCCCCAGCATTTT

D gene: TRBD1
V gene: TRBV7-9
J gene: TRBJ1-4
clone size: -
CDR3 protein: CASSLNTGGLGKLFF
CDR3 DNA: TGTGCCAGCAGCTTGAACACAGGGGGCTTAGGAAAACTGTTTTTT

D gene: TRBD1
V gene: TRBV14
J gene: TRBJ1-1
clone size: -
CDR3 protein: CASSQMDRAFF
CDR3 DNA: TGTGCCAGCAGCCAAATGGACAGGGCTTTCTTT

D gene: -
V gene: TRBV5-4
J gene: TRBJ2-5
clone size: -
CDR3 protein: CASSLFRTAQETQYF
CDR3 DNA: TGTGCCAGCAGCTTGTTCCGAACAGCTCAAGAGACCCAGTACTTC

D gene: -
V gene: TRBV5-6
J gene: TRBJ2-1
clone size: -
CDR3 protein: CASSQMGANEQFF
CDR3 DNA: TGTGCCAGCAGCCAAATGGGCGCCAATGAGCAGTTCTTC

D gene: -
V gene: TRBV11-3
J gene: TRBJ2-7
clone size: -
CDR3 protein: CASSLEQDGIYEQYF
CDR3 DNA: TGTGCCAGCAGCTTAGAGCAGGATGGAATCTACGAGCAGTACTTC

D gene: -
V gene: TRBV4-3
J gene: TRBJ1-2
clone size: -
CDR3 protein: CASSQAARGNTVILRSGYTF
CDR3 DNA: TGCGCCAGCAGCCAGGCTGCGCGGGGCAACACGGTCATTCTAAGATCTGGCTACACCTTC

D gene: TRBD1
V gene: TRBV5-6
J gene: TRBJ1-3
clone size: -
CDR3 protein: CASSLGQGARSYSGNTIYF
CDR3 DNA: TGTGCCAGCAGCTTGGGACAGGGGGCGAGGAGTTACTCTGGAAACACCATATATTTT

D gene: TRBD2
V gene: TRBV10-2
J gene: TRBJ2-7
clone size: -
CDR3 protein: CAAHSSGSYEQYF
CDR3 DNA: TGCGCCGCCCACTCTAGCGGTTCCTACGAGCAGTACTTC

D gene: -
V gene: TRBV7-3
J gene: TRBJ1-1
clone size: -
CDR3 protein: CASSAGGRNTEAFF
CDR3 DNA: TGTGCCAGCTCCGCCGGGGGGCGGAACACTGAAGCTTTCTTT

D gene: TRBD1
V gene: TRBV10-3
J gene: TRBJ1-6
clone size: -
CDR3 protein: CAIRTTGENSPLHF
CDR3 DNA: TGTGCCATCAGAACGACAGGGGAGAATTCACCCCTCCACTTT

D gene: TRBD1
V gene: TRBV19
J gene: TRBJ1-6
clone size: few
CDR3 protein: CASTPTGGNSPLHF
CDR3 DNA: TGTGCCAGTACCCCGACAGGGGGCAATTCACCCCTCCACTTT

D gene: -
V gene: TRBV7-2
J gene: TRBJ1-5
clone size: -
CDR3 protein: CASSPGRGSGYQPQHF
CDR3 DNA: TGTGCCAGCAGCCCTGGGAGGGGATCAGGGTATCAGCCCCAGCATTTT

D gene: -
V gene: TRBV3-1/TRBV3-2
J gene: TRBJ1-2
clone size: -
CDR3 protein: CASSQGQSGDTF
CDR3 DNA: TGTGCCAGCAGCCAAGGACAGTCCGGCGACACCTTC

D gene: -
V gene: TRBV5-1
J gene: TRBJ1-4
clone size: -
CDR3 protein: CASSLLATNEKLFF
CDR3 DNA: TGCGCCAGCAGCTTACTGGCAACTAATGAAAAACTGTTTTTT

D gene: -
V gene: TRBV5-1
J gene: TRBJ1-6
clone size: -
CDR3 protein: CASSFADPRSNSPLHF
CDR3 DNA: TGCGCCAGCAGCTTCGCGGATCCGAGAAGTAATTCACCCCTCCACTTT